The 26 T cell receptor beta chains below come from one sample, sequenced in a study of cytomegalovirus exposure and HLA in healthy donors listed by TCRdb under 2017. To prepare the library, the immunoSEQ multiplex PCR assay was applied. A mixture of 60 forward primers for TCR Vbeta segments and 13 reverse primers for TCR Jbeta segments was used in the multiplex PCR. As stored in TCRdb, this immuneACCESS dataset retains in-frame rearrangements with V and J assigned. A fraction of the clones does not appear; measured against another copy, unresolved V genes explain less than half of the discrepancy, and the remainder lacks a known reason. The sample's records list about 96,000 clones. The top ten clonotypes cover roughly 3% of the sample. The material sequenced was PBMCs. The receptors shown here come from a woman aged 30 to 39 in good health and CMV-seronegative.

V is TRBV6-1 and J is TRBJ2-2; possible D gene TRBD2, 6 bases. CDR3 length: 16 residues. Looked up from germline, CDR1 is MNHNS and CDR2 is SASEGT. Trimming took 2 bases from V and 5 from J, leaving 15 bases between them. The CDR3 nucleotides read TGTGCCAGCAGTGAACGAGGGCAGGGAGGAACCGGGGAGCTGTTTTTT. Amino acids: CASSERGQGGTGELFF.

This chain connects TRBV7-9 to TRBJ1-1, with 7 positions matching TRBD1. V dropped 5 bases and J dropped 11; count of bases not matched to a gene: 11. Germline values: CDR1 SEHNR, CDR2 FQNEAQ (reference sequence). The CDR3 has 13 residues. The CDR3 sequence: CASSTTGVVSAFF. The CDR3 DNA reads TGTGCCAGCAGCACCACAGGGGTGGTGAGCGCTTTCTTT.

Concerning this clone: Other DNA sequences in the sample encode the same CDR3. The chain joins TRBV15 to TRBJ1-2, with D unclear. CDR3 length equals 15 residues. V lost 0 bases and J lost 2, with 10 bases in between. Germline assignment: CDR1 LNHNV and CDR2 YYDKDF (reference sequence). CDR3 sequence reads: CATSRDRAGNYGYTF. The DNA for the CDR3 is TGTGCCACCAGCAGAGATCGGGCGGGCAACTATGGCTACACCTTC. The entire variable domain, with the rest obtained from reference TRBV15 and TRBJ1-2, is as follows: DAMVIQNPRYQVTQFGKPVTLSCSQTLNHNVMYWYQQKSSQAPKLLFHYYDKDFNNEADTPDNFQSRRPNTSFCFLDIRSPGLGDTAMYLCATSRDRAGNYGYTFGSGTRLTVV.

The rearrangement joins TRBV15 to TRBJ1-4; 9 bases fit TRBD1. The CDR3 is 14 amino acids. Germline CDR1 LNHNV, CDR2 YYDKDF (reference sequence). The V segment lost 5 bases and the J segment 7 bases; nucleotides outside the gene matches: 5. CDR3 sequence (DNA): TGTGCCACCAGCGGGGGACAGGGCGGTGAAAAACTGTTTTTT. It encodes CATSGGQGGEKLFF.

This chain uses TRBV7-8 with TRBJ2-1, with 11 nucleotides matching TRBD1. The CDR3 is made up of 14 amino acids. Per germline, CDR1 SGHVS and CDR2 FQNEAQ. V lost 3 bases, J lost 7 bases, and 2 bases stayed unmatched. CDR3 in amino acids: CASSFGTGGNEQFF. CDR3 in DNA: TGTGCCAGCAGCTTCGGGACAGGGGGTAATGAGCAGTTCTTC.

The rearrangement uses TRBV14 and TRBJ1-4; D unclear. Germline loops: CDR1 SGHDN, CDR2 FVKESK. Between the trimmed V and J ends, which lost 1 base and 7 bases, there was a span of 16 bases. This CDR3 spans 16 amino acids. CDR3 nucleotides: TGTGCCAGCAGCCAAGGCGGCCATCTTATAACTGAAAAACTGTTTTTT. Its protein product is CASSQGGHLITEKLFF.

V is TRBV5-6 and J is TRBJ2-2, with 9 bases that match TRBD2. This CDR3 contains 16 residues. Germline V gives CDR1 SGHDT, CDR2 YYEEEE. The trim removed 0 bases at V and 3 bases at J, leaving 3 bases unmatched. CDR3 sequence reads: CASSLGLAGDTGELFF. CDR3 nucleotide sequence: TGTGCCAGCAGCTTGGGATTAGCGGGGGACACCGGGGAGCTGTTTTTT.

The rearrangement joins TRBV7-6 to TRBJ2-5; 12 nucleotides align to TRBD2. The CDR3 consists of 15 residues. The V gene's germline CDR1 is SGHVS and CDR2 FNYEAQ. V dropped 5 bases and J dropped 4; count of bases not matched to a gene: 5. CDR3 nucleotide sequence: TGTGCCAGCAGCCCCCAACTAGCGGGAGGAGAGACCCAGTACTTC. This encodes CASSPQLAGGETQYF.

The rearrangement links TRBV10-1 to TRBJ2-7; TRBD2 might be the D (5 bases). Germline assignment: CDR1 WNHNN and CDR2 SYGVQD (reference sequence). The V end was cut by 5 bases, the J end by 6 bases, with 14 bases between. The CDR3 loop spans 13 amino acids. CDR3: CASSNSLSGEQYF. CDR3 in DNA: TGCGCCAGCAGTAATTCGTTAAGCGGCGAGCAGTACTTC.

CDR3 in DNA: TGTGCCAGCAGTTACCCCGGGACAGCCCAAGAGACCCAGTACTTC. It translates to CASSYPGTAQETQYF. This chain links TRBV6-5 with TRBJ2-5, with TRBD1 matching 7 bases. Germline lookup yields CDR1 MNHEY and CDR2 SVGAGI. The V gene end was trimmed by 2 bases and the J gene end by 1 base; junction bases not matched to a gene: 4. The CDR3 consists of 15 residues.

The chain has TRBV27 and TRBJ1-1; 9 nucleotides agree with TRBD1. This CDR3 is built from 14 residues. The ends lost 2 bases at V and 5 bases at J; junction bases unmatched: 3. Germline V gene data show CDR1 as MNHEY and CDR2 as SMNVEV (reference sequence). CDR3 amino acids: CASSLRGQGTEAFF. The CDR3, as DNA: TGTGCCAGCAGTTTACGAGGACAGGGGACTGAAGCTTTCTTT.

DNA of the CDR3: TGTGCCATCTTCGACAGGACGAACTTCGAAGCTTTCTTT. It yields the protein CAIFDRTNFEAFF. The V call is TRBV6-1, the J call TRBJ1-1, with D possibly matching TRBD1 (6 bases). Germline V gene data show CDR1 as MNHNS and CDR2 as SASEGT. V lost 10 bases to trimming and J lost 8 bases, with 20 bases between them. The CDR3 has 13 residues.

V gene TRBV5-1 combines with J gene TRBJ2-2; 13 bases line up with TRBD2. The CDR3 is made up of 17 amino acids. V lost 4 bases to trimming and J lost 7 bases; unmatched junction nucleotides: 10. The V gene's germline CDR1 is SGHRS and CDR2 YFSETQ. The CDR3 DNA reads as TGCGCCAGCAGCGCCCAACTAGCGGGGGGGCCAAGCGGGGAGCTGTTTTTT. The encoded protein is CASSAQLAGGPSGELFF. The variable domain in full, with the rest retrieved from reference TRBV5-1 and TRBJ2-2, is KAGVTQTPRYLIKTRGQQVTLSCSPISGHRSVSWYQQTPGQGLQFLFEYFSETQRNKGNFPGRFSGRQFSNSRSEMNVSTLELGDSALYLCASSAQLAGGPSGELFFGEGSRLTVL.

The V gene is TRBV6-4, the J gene TRBJ2-1; 10 positions match TRBD2. This CDR3 region has 13 residues. V lost 8 bases and J lost 10; bases outside the gene matches: 8. Germline V lookup: CDR1 MRHNA, CDR2 SNTAGT. The chain's CDR3 is CASQREGGGEQFF. The CDR3 DNA follows: TGTGCCAGCCAGCGGGAGGGTGGAGGGGAGCAGTTCTTC.

The chain couples TRBV30 to TRBJ2-6; tentatively, D is TRBD1 (6 bases). There are 13 residues in the CDR3. CDR1 GTSNPN and CDR2 SVGIG come from the germline V gene (reference sequence). Trimming took off 1 base at V and 9 bases at J, with 10 bases between the two ends. The CDR3 nucleotides read TGTGCCTGGAGTGCGGACAGAAACAACGTCCTGACTTTC. It yields the protein CAWSADRNNVLTF.

The rearrangement uses TRBV9 and TRBJ2-5, with D perhaps matching TRBD1 (5 bases). Germline-derived CDR1 and CDR2 are SGDLS and YYNGEE. Trimming stripped 0 bases from V and 5 bases from J, with 11 bases between. This CDR3 spans 14 amino acids. The CDR3 loop reads CASSVAGHRETQYF. CDR3 DNA sequence: TGTGCCAGCAGCGTAGCTGGACACCGGGAGACCCAGTACTTC. The full variable domain, its missing parts supplied by reference TRBV9 and TRBJ2-5, is DSGVTQTPKHLITATGQRVTLRCSPRSGDLSVYWYQQSLDQGLQFLIQYYNGEERAKGNILERFSAQQFPDLHSELNLSSLELGDSALYFCASSVAGHRETQYFGPGTRLLVL.

The chain couples TRBV5-1 to TRBJ1-5; 8 bases are a match to TRBD1. Germline trimming cut 0 bases from V and 5 bases from J; bases unmatched to any gene: 4. The germline V gene encodes CDR1 SGHRS and CDR2 YFSETQ. CDR3 size: 15 residues. The CDR3 region is CASSLGTGYDQPQHF. The CDR3 region has the DNA TGCGCCAGCAGCTTGGGGACAGGGTACGATCAGCCCCAGCATTTT.

The chain links TRBV7-9 to TRBJ1-5; TRBD1 matches 9 bases. Trimming removed 6 bases from V and 4 bases from J; junction bases left unmatched: 10. Germline V CDR1 and CDR2: SEHNR, FQNEAQ (reference sequence). This CDR3 contains 16 residues. The CDR3 spells CASSAAGTGSNQPQHF. In DNA form, the CDR3 reads TGTGCCAGCAGTGCCGCGGGGACAGGGAGTAATCAGCCCCAGCATTTT.

As for this clone: At one of its ends the junction is not consistent with the germline gene, which may arise from a read error. The chain combines TRBV5-1 with TRBJ1-1; D unclear. The CDR3 is 14 amino acids. Germline loops: CDR1 SGHRS, CDR2 YFSETQ. The DNA of the CDR3 is TGCGCCAGCAGCGCCGACGGGGAGAACACTGAAGCTTCCTTT. This translates into CASSADGENTEASF.

The chain uses TRBV5-1 and TRBJ2-5; 7 bases align to TRBD1. CDR1 is SGHRS and CDR2 is YFSETQ in the germline V gene. With V trimmed by 3 bases and J by 4 bases, 9 bases remained unmatched. CDR3 size: 15 residues. CDR3 residues: CASSSSDRRLETQYF. For the CDR3, the DNA is TGCGCCAGCAGCTCATCGGACAGGCGGTTAGAGACCCAGTACTTC.

This sequence joins TRBV29-1 and TRBJ1-1; 11 bases are shared with TRBD1. V was pared by 6 bases and J by 2 bases, with 11 bases of the junction left unmatched. The CDR3 sequence is 16 residues long. Germline CDR1 SQVTM, CDR2 ANQGSEA. DNA for the CDR3: TGCAGCGTCAAGGACAGGGGGCGAGGTCCCAACACTGAAGCTTTCTTT. It specifies CSVKDRGRGPNTEAFF.

The chain joins TRBV9 to TRBJ1-1; D is perhaps TRBD1 (5 bases). Germline CDR1 SGDLS, CDR2 YYNGEE. The V end lost 1 base, the J end lost 3 bases, and 13 bases lay between the germline ends. CDR3 length: 15 amino acids. In DNA, the CDR3 is TGTGCCAGCAGCGTAAATATGGGGCCGGACACTGAAGCTTTCTTT. Residues: CASSVNMGPDTEAFF.

The CDR3 protein is CASRALAGGEDTQYF. In DNA, the CDR3 is TGTGCCAGCAGGGCGCTAGCGGGGGGAGAAGATACGCAGTATTTT. This sequence joins TRBV6-4 and TRBJ2-3; 11 bases are a match to TRBD2. The germline gives CDR1 MRHNA, CDR2 SNTAGT. V dropped 6 bases and J dropped 5; count of bases not matched to a gene: 7. The CDR3 contains 15 residues.

CDR3: CASSSTFGEQYF. The CDR3 DNA sequence: TGTGCCAGCAGCTCTACGTTCGGGGAGCAGTACTTC. The V gene is TRBV9, the J gene TRBJ2-7; D is ambiguous. The CDR3 has 12 residues. The V gene lost 4 bases and the J gene lost 7 bases, with 12 bases spanning the gap. Germline V gene lookup returns CDR1 SGDLS and CDR2 YYNGEE. The full variable domain, completed using reference TRBV9 and TRBJ2-7, is DSGVTQTPKHLITATGQRVTLRCSPRSGDLSVYWYQQSLDQGLQFLIQYYNGEERAKGNILERFSAQQFPDLHSELNLSSLELGDSALYFCASSSTFGEQYFGPGTRLTVT.

This chain links TRBV19 with TRBJ1-1, with D perhaps TRBD1 (5 bases). The CDR3 is 14 residues long. Germline V CDR1 and CDR2: LNHDA, SQIVND (reference sequence). V lost 0 bases to trimming and J lost 4 bases, with 9 bases between them. The CDR3 nucleotides are TGTGCCAGTAGTATAGACAGGGTCGGCACTGAAGCTTTCTTT. Amino acids: CASSIDRVGTEAFF. Complete variable domain (other parts from reference TRBV19 and TRBJ1-1): DGGITQSPKYLFRKEGQNVTLSCEQNLNHDAMYWYRQDPGQGLRLIYYSQIVNDFQKGDIAEGYSVSREKKESFPLTVTSAQKNPTAFYLCASSIDRVGTEAFFGQGTRLTVV.

The gene calls are TRBV7-9 and TRBJ2-5, with 8 bases matching TRBD1. The closer fit of TRBJ2-7 to the DNA end suggests the J call may be wrong. The CDR3 has 16 residues. Germline values: CDR1 SEHNR, CDR2 FQNEAQ (reference sequence). Here the CDR3 reads CASSLAMGTGSYEQYF. The CDR3 region has the DNA TGTGCCAGCAGCTTAGCAATGGGGACAGGCTCCTACGAGCAGTACTTC.